These 8 T cell receptor beta chains came from one sample sequenced in a study of cytomegalovirus exposure and HLA in healthy donors. A multiplex PCR was run with 60 Vbeta primers and 13 Jbeta primers. TCRdb's copy holds only in-frame clones and misses some; the assay was immunoSEQ multiplex PCR. Altogether about 160,000 clones are present, 82% being singletons, with the ten largest covering 7.5% to 9.5%. Sequencing used PBMCs. The receptors derive from a male donor in good health and CMV-seropositive.

V and J are TRBV5-1 and TRBJ1-1, with a tentative D call TRBD1 (6 bases). The length of the CDR3 is 13 residues. CDR1 and CDR2 (germline): SGHRS, YFSETQ. The V end was cut by 4 bases, the J end by 4 bases, with 11 bases between. The CDR3 DNA follows: TGCGCCAGCAGCCAACAGGGTGGCACTGAAGCTTTCTTT. Translating gives CASSQQGGTEAFF.

This chain joins TRBV10-1 and TRBJ2-3, with D maybe TRBD1 (6 bases). The CDR3 consists of 14 residues. Trimming took off 3 bases at V and 3 bases at J, with 10 bases between the two ends. Germline values: CDR1 WNHNN, CDR2 SYGVQD (reference sequence). In nucleotides, the CDR3 is TGCGCCAGCAGTGACCCGGGACAAACAGATACGCAGTATTTT. This codes for CASSDPGQTDTQYF.

V and J are TRBV6-4 and TRBJ1-5, with D possibly matching TRBD1 (5 bases). Per the germline V gene, CDR1 is MRHNA and CDR2 is SNTAGT. The CDR3 is made up of 13 amino acids. Between the trimmed V and J ends, which lost 3 bases and 7 bases, there was a span of 10 bases. As DNA, the CDR3 is TGTGCCAGCAGTGAGGGGGAGGGCCAGCCCCAGCATTTT. It codes for CASSEGEGQPQHF.

This clone was recorded once. The CDR3 spells CASSAPLAAANTGELFF. CDR3 in DNA: TGTGCCAGCAGCGCTCCTCTAGCGGCCGCGAACACCGGGGAGCTGTTTTTT. This chain uses TRBV9 with TRBJ2-2, with 7 positions matching TRBD2. Trimming cost V 3 bases and J 0 bases; bases outside gene matches: 8. There are 17 residues in the CDR3. The germline CDR1 and CDR2 sequences are SGDLS and YYNGEE.

The J gene is TRBJ1-6, the V gene TRBV6-1; D ambiguous. The V gene's germline CDR1 is MNHNS and CDR2 SASEGT. CDR3 size: 15 residues. The ends were cut back, 1 base at V and 5 bases at J, with 9 bases in the middle. This chain's CDR3 is CASSEGGFHNSPLHF. For the CDR3, the DNA is TGTGCCAGCAGTGAAGGAGGGTTCCATAATTCACCCCTCCACTTT.

The chain employs TRBV5-4 and TRBJ1-2, with 8 positions matching TRBD1. The ends lost 0 bases at V and 7 bases at J; junction bases unmatched: 8. The germline V gene encodes CDR1 SGHNT and CDR2 YYREEE (reference sequence). The CDR3 consists of 15 residues. The CDR3 protein is CASSLEWSGGLGYTF. The CDR3 nucleotides are TGTGCCAGCAGCTTGGAATGGTCAGGGGGCCTTGGCTACACCTTC.

The gene calls are TRBV19 and TRBJ1-2; 10 bases line up with TRBD1. The CDR3 has 15 amino acids. V lost 5 bases and J lost 4; bases outside the gene matches: 7. In germline, CDR1 is LNHDA, CDR2 SQIVND (reference sequence). The CDR3 reads CASSFGTGAGYGYTF. CDR3 nucleotides: TGTGCCAGTAGTTTCGGGACAGGGGCCGGCTATGGCTACACCTTC.

This clone was recorded a few times. The V call is TRBV11-2, the J call TRBJ1-1; 8 bases line up with TRBD1. The junction had 13 bases not matched to a gene; V was cut back by 4 bases and J by 0 bases. Per germline, CDR1 SGHAT and CDR2 FQNNGV. The CDR3 consists of 18 residues. The CDR3 is CASSWGTGHGIMNTEAFF. CDR3 DNA: TGTGCCAGCAGCTGGGGGACAGGACATGGGATAATGAACACTGAAGCTTTCTTT.